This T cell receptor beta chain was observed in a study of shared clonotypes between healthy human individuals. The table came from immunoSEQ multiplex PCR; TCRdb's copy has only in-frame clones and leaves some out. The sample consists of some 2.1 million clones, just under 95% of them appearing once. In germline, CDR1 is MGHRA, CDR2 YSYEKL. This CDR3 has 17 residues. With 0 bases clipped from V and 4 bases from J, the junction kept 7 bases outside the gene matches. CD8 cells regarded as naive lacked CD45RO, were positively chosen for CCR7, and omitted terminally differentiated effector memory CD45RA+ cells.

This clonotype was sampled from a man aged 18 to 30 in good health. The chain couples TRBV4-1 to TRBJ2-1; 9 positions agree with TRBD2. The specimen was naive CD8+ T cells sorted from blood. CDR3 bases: TGCGCCAGCAGCCAAGAGACCGGGACTAGCTTTTACAATGAGCAGTTCTTC. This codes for CASSQETGTSFYNEQFF.